This entry is about one TCR beta chain. Its antigen is still unknown. Nothing much larger sits one base from this clone, and base qualities are not available. This sample also contains other DNA sequences that code for the same CDR3. TCRbeta CDR3 regions were amplified from genomic DNA using the immunoSEQ Assay, a bias-controlled multiplex PCR. The study's processing was this. Within the assay, amplification of reference gene primers was used to estimate how many nucleated cells each sample contained. To quantify the absolute abundance of each unique TCRbeta CDR3 rearrangement, sequence reads were collapsed and filtered. For each sample, productive Simpson clonality was calculated as the square root of Simpson's diversity index over productive rearrangements. Held by TCRdb, this immuneACCESS table contains in-frame sequences only and omits some clones. Under half of the omission traces to an unresolved V gene where checked; the cause of the rest is unknown. V and J calls and clone size follow that table, whereas D and trimming were derived from the DNA. The sample has tens of thousands of clones on record, about 74% of them singletons. The ten largest clones capture 23% of the sample.

The sample is drawn from a study of blood T cell repertoires in COVID-19 (TCRdb year 2020). About the full investigation: Collaborator samples came from the United States, Italy and Spain and covered acute and convalescent phases of COVID-19. The material from the prospective study consisted of cDNA or gDNA derived from T cells, B-cell-depleted T cells, or PBMCs. The dataset comprised deeply sampled blood TCRbeta repertoires from subjects exposed to, actively infected with, or recovered from COVID-19. The repertoires were made available in a free public database intended to serve as a resource for research on the immune response to SARS-CoV-2. The samples were drawn from two sources: the first 160 participants of the ongoing ImmuneRACE study, and 950 to 1,500 subjects contributed by 6 global collaborators. Nearly every sample came with metadata listing a de-identified subject ID, COVID-19 status, age in years and sex. Where available, HLA class I and class II types were obtained from metadata supplied by the sample provider rather than from assay-based typing.

What the authors observed across the whole study: Clinical and demographic metadata were provided uncurated, with the amount varying by source and participant.

Collaborating institutions collected whole blood in K2EDTA tubes following their own protocols. For TCRbeta analysis, collaborator samples were shipped as frozen whole blood, as isolated PBMCs, or as DNA extracted from either sample type. The sequence came from a human donor in a cohort sampled during active COVID-19. Specimen: peripheral blood.

Here is the DNA: TGTGCCAGCACCCCAGGGGTCACCGGGGCCAACGTCCTGACTTTC. Translation gives CASTPGVTGANVLTF. The chain joins TRBV28 to TRBJ2-6, and the D gene may be TRBD1, 6 bases matching. Relative to germline, V is 7 bases shorter and J is 4 bases shorter, with 14 bases between their ends. The CDR3 holds 15 amino acids from the cysteine to the phenylalanine. The kept DNA is CDR3 alone, 45 bases in frame from the first base. Looking up the germline V gene yields CDR1 MDHEN and CDR2 SYDVKM.